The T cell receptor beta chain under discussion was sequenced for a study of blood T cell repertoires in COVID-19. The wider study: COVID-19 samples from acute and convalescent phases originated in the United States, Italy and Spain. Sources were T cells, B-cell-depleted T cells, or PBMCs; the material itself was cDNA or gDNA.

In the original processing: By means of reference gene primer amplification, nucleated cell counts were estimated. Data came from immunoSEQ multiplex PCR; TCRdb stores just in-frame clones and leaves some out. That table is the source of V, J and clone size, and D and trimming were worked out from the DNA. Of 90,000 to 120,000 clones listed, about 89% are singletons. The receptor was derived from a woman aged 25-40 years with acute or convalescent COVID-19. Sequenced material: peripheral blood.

The CDR3 loop reads CASSLMAGGPVGDTQYF. For the CDR3, the DNA is TGTGCCAGCAGCTTAATGGCGGGGGGGCCTGTAGGAGATACGCAGTATTTT. The chain has TRBV11-3 and TRBJ2-3; 9 bases fit TRBD2. The V gene's germline CDR1 is SGHNT and CDR2 YENEEA. Trimming removed 2 bases from V and 5 bases from J; junction bases left unmatched: 11. The CDR3 runs 17 residues. The full variable domain, rest sourced from reference TRBV11-3 and TRBJ2-3, is EAGVVQSPRYKIIEKKQPVAFWCNPISGHNTLYWYLQNLGQGPELLIRYENEEAVDDSQLPKDRFSAERLKGVDSTLKIQPAELGDSAVYLCASSLMAGGPVGDTQYFGPGTRLTVL.